Sequencing of this TCR beta chain was carried out in a study of cytomegalovirus exposure and HLA in healthy donors. Amplification used 60 Vbeta primers and 13 Jbeta primers. TCRdb keeps only in-frame clones here, not all; method: immunoSEQ multiplex PCR. The sample yields 110,000 to 150,000 clones, less than 10% seen once. Germline-derived CDR1 and CDR2 are SGHAT and FQNNGV. This CDR3 is built from 12 residues. The V end lost 5 bases, the J end lost 9 bases, and 11 bases lay between the germline ends. The V and J genes are TRBV11-2 and TRBJ2-1; D might be TRBD2 (5 bases). Source material: PBMCs. The receptor was isolated from a man aged 50 to 60 in good health and CMV-seronegative. The CDR3 DNA is TGTGCCAGCAGCCTTTCCCGGGGTGAGCAGTTCTTC. It encodes CASSLSRGEQFF.